These T cell receptor beta chains were read from a single sample in a study of cytomegalovirus exposure and HLA in healthy donors. Method: immunoSEQ multiplex PCR; TCRdb's copy keeps in-frame clones and lacks some. Of approximately 220,000 clones in the sample, around 90% were seen once. The sequencing input was PBMCs. The receptors come from a woman under 30 in good health and CMV-seronegative. Both conserved end residues are trimmed from each CDR3. The order of the fields is CDR3 protein, V gene, J gene.

ASSQDVGGTYEQY	TRBV4-2	TRBJ2-7
ASSWSSGTYNEQF	TRBV5-4	TRBJ2-1
ASSAGQEGHYEQY	TRBV6-1	TRBJ2-7
ASAPGPGNYGYT	TRBV4-2	TRBJ1-2
ASRTRDRVPGAF	TRBV6-1	TRBJ1-1
ASSAGTSGYEQY	TRBV9	TRBJ2-7
ASSSGQGVYEQY	TRBV18	TRBJ2-7
ASSPESWGTVNTEAF	TRBV27	TRBJ1-1
ASSPPSGAYEQY	TRBV18	TRBJ2-7
ASSQQVGTEAF	TRBV19	TRBJ1-1
ASSPEGSGRYTQY	TRBV4-1	TRBJ2-3